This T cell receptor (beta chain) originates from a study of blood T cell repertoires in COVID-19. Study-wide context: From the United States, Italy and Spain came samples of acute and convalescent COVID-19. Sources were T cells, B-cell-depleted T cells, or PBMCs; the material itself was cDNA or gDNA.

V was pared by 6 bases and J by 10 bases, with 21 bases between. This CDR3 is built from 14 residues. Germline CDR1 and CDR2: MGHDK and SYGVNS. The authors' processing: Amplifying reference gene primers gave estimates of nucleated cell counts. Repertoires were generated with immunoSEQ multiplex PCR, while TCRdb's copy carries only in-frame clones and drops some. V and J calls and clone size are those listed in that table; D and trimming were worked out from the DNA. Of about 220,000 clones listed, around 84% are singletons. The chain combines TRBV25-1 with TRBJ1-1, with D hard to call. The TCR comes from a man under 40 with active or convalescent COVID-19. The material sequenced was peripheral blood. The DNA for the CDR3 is TGTGCCAGCAGCGTCGGGGAAGGGCGAGGTGTAGCTTTCTTT. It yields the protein CASSVGEGRGVAFF.